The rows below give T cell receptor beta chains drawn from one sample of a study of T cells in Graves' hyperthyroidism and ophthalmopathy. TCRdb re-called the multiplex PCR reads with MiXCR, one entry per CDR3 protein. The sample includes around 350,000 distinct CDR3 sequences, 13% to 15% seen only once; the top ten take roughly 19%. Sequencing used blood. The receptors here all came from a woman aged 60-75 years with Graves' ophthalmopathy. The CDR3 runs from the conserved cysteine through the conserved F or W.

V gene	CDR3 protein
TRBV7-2	CASSLNKVSSSF
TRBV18	CASSSDRNTEAFF
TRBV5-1	CASSLVQTSTDTQYF
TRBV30	CAWSRQGNYGYTF
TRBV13	CASSRSTPGDHEQYF
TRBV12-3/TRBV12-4	CASSLFEYGYEQYF
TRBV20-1	CSARALGFQETQYF
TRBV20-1	CSALDRGLMNTEAFF
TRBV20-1	CSARAGVSYEQYF
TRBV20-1	CSASFSGRGNNEQYF
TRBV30	CAWTSRDRALNTEAFF
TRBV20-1	CSATRGTYYVQYF
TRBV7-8	CASSVDDNYGYTF
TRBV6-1	CASRPGGEQYF
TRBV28	CASSSPGRPNSPLHF
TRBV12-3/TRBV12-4	CASTYGSGANVLTF
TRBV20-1	CSAKRTSNEKLFF
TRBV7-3	CASSPRGASTGELFF
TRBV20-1	CSAIRGGANTEAFF
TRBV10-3	CAISERRDTQYF
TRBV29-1	CSVETGLREQYF
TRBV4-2	CASSQEARPNIGQPQHF
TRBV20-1	CSARWGWVNQPQHF
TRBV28	CASSFFGGTASETQYF
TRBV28	CASSLTGLAGPDTQYF
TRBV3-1	CASSQGTGVGLEQYF
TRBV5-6	CASSPSQGASSYEQYF
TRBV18	CASSPRLATNEKLFF
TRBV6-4	CARLYEQYF
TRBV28	CASSPPGGGYGYTF
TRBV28	CASSMKNEQFF
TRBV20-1	CSARAGSGNTIYF
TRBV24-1	CDTSDWAGGNTDTQYF
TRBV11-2	CASSLINTGETQYF
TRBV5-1	CASSLTATNEKLFF
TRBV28	CASSSLAVGPYNEQFF
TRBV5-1	CASSSRLPEGTQYF
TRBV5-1	CASSLVADVSYTFGSGTYEQYF
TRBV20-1	CSARLETQYF
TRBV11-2	CASSLGQGRVTDTQYF
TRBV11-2	CASSLGASGRDTQYF
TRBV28	CASSRDNNNEQFF
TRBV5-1	CASSLAGGRGYTF
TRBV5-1	CASSLPASSGANVLTF
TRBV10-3	CAISSQGSGNTIYF
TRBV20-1	CSAHDGSDYNEQFF
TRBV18	CASLSGSAEINTQYF
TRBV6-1	CASSETLYGYTF